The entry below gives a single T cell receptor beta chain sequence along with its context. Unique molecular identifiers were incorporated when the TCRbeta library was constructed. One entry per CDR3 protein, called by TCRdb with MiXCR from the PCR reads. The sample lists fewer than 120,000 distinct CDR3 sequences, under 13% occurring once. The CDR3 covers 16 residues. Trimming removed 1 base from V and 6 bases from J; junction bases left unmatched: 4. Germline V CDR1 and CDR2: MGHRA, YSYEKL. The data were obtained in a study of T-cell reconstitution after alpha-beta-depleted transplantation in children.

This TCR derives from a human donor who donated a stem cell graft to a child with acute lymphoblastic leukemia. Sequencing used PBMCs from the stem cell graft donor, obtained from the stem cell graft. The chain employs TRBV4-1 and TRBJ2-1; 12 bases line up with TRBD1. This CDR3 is CASSQGRDRGLNEQFF. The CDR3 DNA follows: TGCGCCAGCAGCCAAGGGCGGGACAGGGGGCTCAATGAGCAGTTCTTC.